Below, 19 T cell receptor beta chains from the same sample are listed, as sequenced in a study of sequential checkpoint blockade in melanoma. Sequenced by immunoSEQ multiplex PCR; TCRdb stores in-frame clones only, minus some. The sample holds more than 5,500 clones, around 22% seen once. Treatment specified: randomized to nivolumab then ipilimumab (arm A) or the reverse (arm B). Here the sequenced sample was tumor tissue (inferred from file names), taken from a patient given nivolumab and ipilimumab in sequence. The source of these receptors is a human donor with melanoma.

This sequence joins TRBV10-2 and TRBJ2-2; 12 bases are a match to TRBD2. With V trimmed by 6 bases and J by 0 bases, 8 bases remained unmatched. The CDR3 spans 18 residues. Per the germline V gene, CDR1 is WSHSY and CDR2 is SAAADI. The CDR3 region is CASSPRTSGIPNTGELFF. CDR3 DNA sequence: TGCGCCAGCAGCCCGCGGACTAGCGGGATTCCGAACACCGGGGAGCTGTTTTTT.

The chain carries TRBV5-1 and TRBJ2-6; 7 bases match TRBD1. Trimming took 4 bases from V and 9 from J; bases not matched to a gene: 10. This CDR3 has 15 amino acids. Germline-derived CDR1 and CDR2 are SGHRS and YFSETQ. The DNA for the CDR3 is TGCGCCAGCAGCAGTGCCGGGACAGAAAGCAACGTCCTGACTTTC. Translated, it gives CASSSAGTESNVLTF.

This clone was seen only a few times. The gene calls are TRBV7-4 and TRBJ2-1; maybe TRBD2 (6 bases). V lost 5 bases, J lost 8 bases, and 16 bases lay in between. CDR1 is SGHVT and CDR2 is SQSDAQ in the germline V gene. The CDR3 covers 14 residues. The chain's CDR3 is CASSGRASEDEQFF. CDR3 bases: TGTGCCAGCAGCGGAAGGGCTAGCGAGGATGAGCAGTTCTTC.

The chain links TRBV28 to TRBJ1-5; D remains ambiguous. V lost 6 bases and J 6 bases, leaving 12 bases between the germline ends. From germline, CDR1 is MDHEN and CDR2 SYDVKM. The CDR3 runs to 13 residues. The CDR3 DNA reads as TGTGCCAGCAGGCCCGGGAACGTTCAGCCCCAGCATTTT. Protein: CASRPGNVQPQHF.

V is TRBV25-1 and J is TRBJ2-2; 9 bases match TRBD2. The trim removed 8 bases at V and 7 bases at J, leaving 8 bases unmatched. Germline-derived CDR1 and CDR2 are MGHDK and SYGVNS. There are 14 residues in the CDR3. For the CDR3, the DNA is TGTGCCAGCCGCACTAGCGGGTCCGGCGGGGAGCTGTTTTTT. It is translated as CASRTSGSGGELFF.

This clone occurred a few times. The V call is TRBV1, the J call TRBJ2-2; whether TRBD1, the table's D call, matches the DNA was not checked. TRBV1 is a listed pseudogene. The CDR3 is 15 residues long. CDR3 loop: CASSPHRRNTGELFF. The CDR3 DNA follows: TGCGCCAGCAGCCCCCACCGCAGAAACACCGGGGAGCTGTTTTTT.

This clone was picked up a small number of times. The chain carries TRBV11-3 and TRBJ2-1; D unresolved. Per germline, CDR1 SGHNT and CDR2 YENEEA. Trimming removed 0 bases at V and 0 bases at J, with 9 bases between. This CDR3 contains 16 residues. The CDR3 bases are TGTGCCAGCAGCTTAGAAGGGCGGAGCTCCTACAATGAGCAGTTCTTC. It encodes CASSLEGRSSYNEQFF.

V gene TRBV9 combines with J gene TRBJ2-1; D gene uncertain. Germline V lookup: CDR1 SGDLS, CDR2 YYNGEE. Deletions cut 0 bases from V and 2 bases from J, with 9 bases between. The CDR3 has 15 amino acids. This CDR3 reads CASSVDGPPYNEQFF. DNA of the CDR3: TGTGCCAGCAGCGTAGACGGCCCCCCCTACAATGAGCAGTTCTTC.

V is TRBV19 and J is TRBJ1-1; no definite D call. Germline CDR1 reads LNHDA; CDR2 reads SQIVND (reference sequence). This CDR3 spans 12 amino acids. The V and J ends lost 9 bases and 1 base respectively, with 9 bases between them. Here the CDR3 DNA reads TGTGCCAGCCGAATTGGGAACACTGAAGCTTTCTTT. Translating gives CASRIGNTEAFF.

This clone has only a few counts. CDR3 coding DNA: TGTGCCAGCAGCGTAGGGAACGGGAGAAGGGGTGAGCAGTTCTTC. Its protein product is CASSVGNGRRGEQFF. This chain uses TRBV9 with TRBJ2-1; tentative D call: TRBD2 (6 bases). Germline V gene data show CDR1 as SGDLS and CDR2 as YYNGEE. The CDR3 spans 15 residues. V was shortened by 0 bases and J by 9 bases, with 16 bases between the two germline ends.

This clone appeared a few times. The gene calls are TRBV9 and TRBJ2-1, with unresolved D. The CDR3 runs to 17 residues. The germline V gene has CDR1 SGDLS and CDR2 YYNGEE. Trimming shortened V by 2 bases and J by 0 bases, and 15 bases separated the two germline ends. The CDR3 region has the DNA TGTGCCAGCAGCGTTCACCGGACCGGAAACTCCTACAATGAGCAGTTCTTC. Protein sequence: CASSVHRTGNSYNEQFF.

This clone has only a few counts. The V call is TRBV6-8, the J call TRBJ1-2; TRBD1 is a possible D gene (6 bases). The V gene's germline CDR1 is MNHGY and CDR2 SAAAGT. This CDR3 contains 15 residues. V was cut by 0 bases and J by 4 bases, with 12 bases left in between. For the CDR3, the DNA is TGTGCCAGCAGTTACTCTGAGGGGGAAGGCTATGGCTACACCTTC. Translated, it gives CASSYSEGEGYGYTF.

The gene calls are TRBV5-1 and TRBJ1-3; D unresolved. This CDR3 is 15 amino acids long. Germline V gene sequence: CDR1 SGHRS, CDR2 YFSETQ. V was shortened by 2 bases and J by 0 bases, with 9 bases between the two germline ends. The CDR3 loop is CASSFDPGSGNTIYF. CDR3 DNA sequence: TGCGCCAGCAGCTTCGACCCGGGCTCTGGAAACACCATATATTTT.

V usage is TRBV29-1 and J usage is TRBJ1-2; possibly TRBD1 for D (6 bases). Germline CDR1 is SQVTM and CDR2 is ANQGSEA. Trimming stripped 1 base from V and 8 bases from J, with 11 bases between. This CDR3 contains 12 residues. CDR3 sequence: CSVEAGVWGYTF. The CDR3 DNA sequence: TGCAGCGTTGAAGCAGGGGTCTGGGGCTACACCTTC.

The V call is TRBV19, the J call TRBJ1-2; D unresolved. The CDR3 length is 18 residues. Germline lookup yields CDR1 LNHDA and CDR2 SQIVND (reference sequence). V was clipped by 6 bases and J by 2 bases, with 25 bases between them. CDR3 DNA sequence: TGTGCCAGTAGCTCCCCGGTGAATAGGGCCCTCGGGAACTATGGCTACACCTTC. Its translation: CASSSPVNRALGNYGYTF.

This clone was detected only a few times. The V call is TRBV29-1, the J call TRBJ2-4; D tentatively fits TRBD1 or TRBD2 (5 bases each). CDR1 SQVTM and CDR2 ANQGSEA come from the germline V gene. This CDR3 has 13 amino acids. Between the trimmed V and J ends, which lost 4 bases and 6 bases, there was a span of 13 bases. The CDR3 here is CSVAPGSGNIQYF. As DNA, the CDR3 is TGCAGCGTTGCTCCAGGGAGCGGAAACATTCAGTACTTC.

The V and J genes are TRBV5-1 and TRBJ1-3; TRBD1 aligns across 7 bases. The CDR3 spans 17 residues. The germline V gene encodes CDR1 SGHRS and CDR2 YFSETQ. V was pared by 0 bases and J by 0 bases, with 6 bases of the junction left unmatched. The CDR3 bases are TGCGCCAGCAGCTTGGGGCCCAGGGGGGGCTCTGGAAACACCATATATTTT. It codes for CASSLGPRGGSGNTIYF.

The CDR3 sequence is CAWSRQGLGELFF. DNA for the CDR3: TGTGCCTGGAGTCGACAGGGCCTTGGGGAGCTGTTTTTT. V and J are TRBV30 and TRBJ2-2; 7 nucleotides line up with TRBD1. The ends lost 2 bases at V and 8 bases at J; junction bases unmatched: 5. The CDR3 length is 13 residues. The germline V gene has CDR1 GTSNPN and CDR2 SVGIG (reference sequence).

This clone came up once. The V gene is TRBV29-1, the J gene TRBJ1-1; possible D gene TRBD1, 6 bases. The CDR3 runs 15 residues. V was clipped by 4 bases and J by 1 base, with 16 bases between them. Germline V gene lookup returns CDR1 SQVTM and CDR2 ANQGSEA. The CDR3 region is CSVAEVGTKNTEAFF. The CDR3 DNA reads TGCAGCGTTGCGGAAGTCGGGACAAAGAACACTGAAGCTTTCTTT.